The source of this T cell receptor (beta chain) is a study of shared clonotypes between healthy human individuals. The CDR3 is 14 residues long. Germline CDR1 reads MDHEN; CDR2 reads SYDVKM. V shed 6 bases, J shed 8 bases, and the junction held 9 bases outside the gene matches. This clone came up a few times. Here immunoSEQ multiplex PCR was the method, and the copy in TCRdb shows in-frame clones only, minus some. The sample yields about 560,000 clones, around three quarters seen once. The gene calls are TRBV28 and TRBJ1-4; 7 bases align to TRBD1. This TCR derives from a woman in her 40s in good health. Some clones in this sample may be carry-over from other donors' samples. Sequenced: PBMCs. CDR3 nucleotides: TGTGCCAGCAGAACACAGGGGACGGGAGAAAAACTGTTTTTT. The encoded protein is CASRTQGTGEKLFF.